Here is one T cell receptor beta chain with its context. Sequencing used immunoSEQ multiplex PCR; TCRdb keeps in-frame clones, though not all of them. The repertoire includes about 660,000 clones, around 87% of them detected once, and about 0.0094% sits in the top ten. The sample belongs to a study of shared T cell receptors in the human thymus. Germline CDR1 ENHRY, CDR2 SYGVKD. The CDR3 has 15 residues. Trimming removed 0 bases from V and 11 bases from J, with 19 bases in between. These records were also assigned to another study, of human thymus T cells. This second study notes: Healthy Finnish infants undergoing corrective surgery for congenital heart defects were the donors.

The sequence derives from a boy under two years old with a congenital heart defect. Specimen: thymocytes. The chain uses TRBV10-3 and TRBJ1-1; perhaps TRBD1 as D (6 bases). CDR3 sequence reads: CAISESRGFNPGAFF. For the CDR3, the DNA is TGTGCCATCAGTGAGTCGAGGGGGTTCAATCCTGGGGCTTTCTTT.